These 26 T cell receptor beta chains were sequenced from one sample in a study of T cells in Graves' hyperthyroidism and ophthalmopathy (dated by TCRdb to about 2019). The protocol used for the library was multiplex PCR. TCRdb names Illumina HiSeq 2000 as the instrument used. The TCR beta CDR3 regions were amplified from the RNA transcripts. For the first round of RT-PCR on the TCR CDR3, the HTBI primer set was used together with the Qiagen OneStep RT-PCR kit. TCRdb reprocessing: public reads trimmed at Q25 with fastp, clones called with MiXCR, in-frame beta chains kept. Records with the same CDR3 protein are collapsed into one entry carrying the most frequent genes and DNA. The sample includes hundreds of thousands of distinct CDR3 sequences, with less than 15% observed a single time. The top ten clonotypes cover roughly 10% of the sample. Sequencing was performed on blood. These receptors all stem from a woman aged 18-29 years with Graves' hyperthyroidism.

The chain combines TRBV6-5 with TRBJ1-2, with 7 bases lining up with TRBD1. CDR1 and CDR2 from the germline V gene are MNHEY and SVGAGI. V gave up 2 bases and J gave up 4 bases; unmatched junction bases: 4. CDR3 length: 14 amino acids. CDR3 in amino acids: CASSYPGQRYGYTF. As DNA, the CDR3 is TGTGCCAGCAGTTACCCGGGACAGCGCTATGGCTACACCTTC.

The rearrangement uses TRBV6-2 or TRBV6-3 and TRBJ1-2; D might be TRBD1 (6 bases). In germline, CDR1 is MNHEY, CDR2 SVGEGT. V was clipped by 0 bases and J by 4 bases, with 12 bases between them. The CDR3 sequence is 15 residues long. The chain's CDR3 is CASSYSGGLVYGYTF. The DNA for the CDR3 is TGTGCCAGCAGTTACTCCGGGGGCCTTGTCTATGGCTACACCTTC.

CDR3 in amino acids: CASRPGLSSGWEQYF. The CDR3 nucleotides read TGTGCCAGCAGACCGGGTCTAAGCTCTGGCTGGGAGCAGTACTTC. The genes are TRBV11-2 and TRBJ2-7; D remains unclear. This CDR3 region has 15 residues. Germline V gives CDR1 SGHAT, CDR2 FQNNGV. V was trimmed by 6 bases and J by 7 bases, leaving 22 bases between them.

This clonotype was seen ten or more times. The chain has TRBV11-2 and TRBJ2-1; TRBD2 agrees at 10 bases. The germline V gene has CDR1 SGHAT and CDR2 FQNNGV. CDR3 length: 16 amino acids. Trimming at V came to 0 bases and at J to 4 bases, leaving 3 bases not matched to a gene. CDR3 loop: CASSLDGSGRYNEQFF. The DNA for the CDR3 is TGTGCCAGCAGCTTAGATGGTAGCGGGAGGTACAATGAGCAGTTCTTC.

The gene calls are TRBV6-2 or TRBV6-3 and TRBJ2-3, with no clear D. The ends were cut back, 2 bases at V and 4 bases at J, with 10 bases in the middle. In germline, CDR1 is MNHEY, CDR2 SVGEGT. The CDR3 covers 14 residues. The CDR3 DNA follows: TGTGCCAGCAGTTACCCAAACTTAGCAGATACGCAGTATTTT. It translates to CASSYPNLADTQYF.

This rearrangement joins TRBV7-3 to TRBJ2-7; no clear D. The V and J ends lost 1 base and 7 bases respectively, with 11 bases between them. The germline V gene encodes CDR1 SGHTA and CDR2 FQGTGA. The CDR3 sequence is 13 residues long. CDR3 sequence reads: CASSLSGMGEQYF. In nucleotides, the CDR3 is TGTGCCAGCAGCTTAAGTGGGATGGGGGAGCAGTACTTC.

This clonotype was counted only a few times. A read error is possible here, since a much larger clone lies one base away. The chain links TRBV7-9 to TRBJ2-3; 8 bases are shared with TRBD1. V gave up 5 bases and J gave up 4 bases; unmatched junction bases: 2. This CDR3 is 13 amino acids long. Germline CDR1 reads SEHNR; CDR2 reads FQNEAQ (reference sequence). The CDR3 here is CASSQQGADTQYF. The DNA for the CDR3 is TGTGCCAGCAGCCAACAGGGGGCAGATACGCAGTATTTT.

At least ten counts were recorded for this clonotype. This CDR3 is CASSNLEIQETQYF. The CDR3 DNA is TGTGCCAGCAGTAATTTGGAGATCCAAGAGACCCAGTACTTC. The V and J genes are TRBV28 and TRBJ2-5; D not certain. The V and J ends lost 5 bases and 1 base respectively, with 11 bases between them. The CDR3 covers 14 residues. Germline V CDR1 and CDR2: MDHEN, SYDVKM.

This clonotype was seen at least ten times. CDR3 protein: CASSFVGNEQYF. The CDR3 DNA sequence: TGTGCCAGCAGTTTTGTAGGGAACGAGCAGTACTTC. The chain is built from TRBV12-3 or TRBV12-4 and TRBJ2-7; no reliable D call. The CDR3 runs to 12 residues. With 3 bases removed from V and 5 bases from J, the gap between germline ends came to 8 bases.

The chain combines TRBV12-3 or TRBV12-4 with TRBJ2-5, with 12 bases lining up with TRBD1. V lost 4 bases, J lost 5 bases, and 5 bases stayed unmatched. The CDR3 is 15 amino acids. Here the CDR3 DNA reads TGTGCCAGCAGTTCCGGGACAGGGGGCAAGGAGACCCAGTACTTC. It codes for CASSSGTGGKETQYF.

This clonotype turned up a few times. The CDR3 nucleotides are TGTGCCAGCAGAGGGGGGGCCGCCACTGAAGCTTTCTTT. Encoded protein: CASRGGAATEAFF. J is TRBJ1-1 and V is TRBV6-1; a weak D match, TRBD1 (6 bases). This CDR3 region has 13 residues. Between the trimmed V and J ends, which lost 6 bases and 4 bases, there was a span of 12 bases. The germline CDR1 and CDR2 sequences are MNHNS and SASEGT.

This clonotype was observed at least ten times. The chain is built from TRBV6-1 and TRBJ2-3; 10 nucleotides line up with TRBD1. Per the germline V gene, CDR1 is MNHNS and CDR2 is SASEGT. The CDR3 contains 15 residues. With V trimmed by 5 bases and J by 2 bases, 4 bases remained unmatched. The CDR3 DNA reads as TGTGCCAGCAGTTCCGGGACAGGGGTCACAGATACGCAGTATTTT. Protein sequence: CASSSGTGVTDTQYF.

Ten or more counts support this clonotype. V is TRBV7-8 and J is TRBJ1-5; D gene uncertain. The CDR3 consists of 15 residues. Trimming left V 2 bases short and J 6 bases short, with 14 bases between. Germline CDR1 and CDR2: SGHVS and FQNEAQ. The CDR3 loop reads CASSLLWEKIQPQHF. The CDR3 DNA sequence: TGTGCCAGCAGCTTATTGTGGGAAAAAATTCAGCCCCAGCATTTT. Variable domain in full (rest from reference TRBV7-8 and TRBJ1-5): GAGVSQSPRYKVAKRGQDVALRCDPISGHVSLFWYQQALGQGPEFLTYFQNEAQLDKSGLPSDRFFAERPEGSVSTLKIQRTQQEDSAVYLCASSLLWEKIQPQHFGDGTRLSIL.

Remarks on this clonotype: A read error is possible here, since a much larger clone lies one base away. The DNA of the CDR3 is TGCAGTGCTAGGTGCCCAGACAGGGCCTACGAGCAGTACTTC. It encodes CSARCPDRAYEQYF. The chain is built from TRBV20-1 and TRBJ2-7; 7 nucleotides line up with TRBD1. CDR3 length equals 14 residues. The V gene end was trimmed by 3 bases and the J gene end by 2 bases; junction bases not matched to a gene: 7. The germline gives CDR1 DFQATT, CDR2 SNEGSKA (reference sequence).

The CDR3 region has the DNA TGTGCCAGCAGGAACTCGAGAGTTATGAACACTGAAGCTTTCTTT. Amino acids: CASRNSRVMNTEAFF. The chain is built from TRBV6-2 or TRBV6-3 and TRBJ1-1, with D unclear. This CDR3 comprises 15 residues. Germline CDR1 reads MNHEY; CDR2 reads SVGEGT. V gave up 6 bases and J gave up 0 bases, with 14 bases separating them.

The chain couples TRBV5-4 to TRBJ1-2, with 7 bases that match TRBD1. Trimming at V came to 2 bases and at J to 4 bases, leaving 5 bases not matched to a gene. Germline CDR1 is SGHNT and CDR2 is YYREEE (reference sequence). The CDR3 is 14 amino acids. CDR3 amino acids: CASSLGGLGYGYTF. The CDR3 DNA is TGTGCCAGCAGCTTAGGGGGCTTGGGCTATGGCTACACCTTC.

This clonotype was recorded at least ten times. The gene calls are TRBV18 and TRBJ1-1; D is undetermined. Germline values: CDR1 KGHSH, CDR2 LQKENI. The length of the CDR3 is 16 residues. Between the trimmed V and J ends, which lost 4 bases and 5 bases, there was a span of 20 bases. CDR3 nucleotide sequence: TGTGCCAGCTCACTCGCCCATCCCCTGACGGGTACTGAAGCTTTCTTT. The encoded protein is CASSLAHPLTGTEAFF.

The chain is built from TRBV5-1 and TRBJ1-2; 7 bases line up with TRBD1. The J segment lost 7 bases and the V segment lost 1 base, leaving 13 bases of the junction unmatched. CDR3 size: 16 residues. Germline values: CDR1 SGHRS, CDR2 YFSETQ. CDR3 coding DNA: TGCGCCAGCAGCTTGTCGGGGGGTAGACGGGACAGTGGCTACACCTTC. Residues: CASSLSGGRRDSGYTF. The full variable domain, its missing parts supplied by reference TRBV5-1 and TRBJ1-2, is KAGVTQTPRYLIKTRGQQVTLSCSPISGHRSVSWYQQTPGQGLQFLFEYFSETQRNKGNFPGRFSGRQFSNSRSEMNVSTLELGDSALYLCASSLSGGRRDSGYTFGSGTRLTVV.

At least ten counts were recorded for this clonotype. The gene calls are TRBV3-1 and TRBJ2-5; unclear D gene. Germline V gives CDR1 LGHDT, CDR2 YNNKEL (reference sequence). V dropped 3 bases and J dropped 2 bases, with 4 bases sitting between them. The CDR3 contains 12 residues. The CDR3 DNA is TGTGCCAGCAGCCACGGACAAGAGACCCAGTACTTC. Its protein product is CASSHGQETQYF.

This clonotype was seen more than once but under ten times. The chain recombines TRBV7-9 with TRBJ2-5, with D possibly TRBD2 on 5 matching bases. In germline, CDR1 is SEHNR, CDR2 FQNEAQ (reference sequence). The V gene lost 1 base and the J gene lost 4 bases, with 13 bases spanning the gap. CDR3 size: 15 residues. CDR3 in DNA: TGTGCCAGCAGCTTAGGCATTAACCGGGGAGAGACCCAGTACTTC. Translation: CASSLGINRGETQYF.

At least ten counts were recorded for this clonotype. The chain couples TRBV5-1 to TRBJ1-1; D not resolved. Germline-derived CDR1 and CDR2 are SGHRS and YFSETQ. Trimming stripped 6 bases from V and 1 base from J, with 10 bases between. The CDR3 has 13 amino acids. CDR3 bases: TGCGCCAGCATTGGAGGGTGGAACACTGAAGCTTTCTTT. Translated, it gives CASIGGWNTEAFF.

Many counts were recorded for this clonotype. This chain joins TRBV5-1 and TRBJ2-1; the D gene is possibly TRBD2 (6 bases). Trimming cost V 4 bases and J 0 bases, with 11 bases left between them. The CDR3 covers 15 residues. Per the germline V gene, CDR1 is SGHRS and CDR2 is YFSETQ. CDR3 in DNA: TGCGCCAGCAGCGTTAGCGGACCCTCCTACAATGAGCAGTTCTTC. The encoded protein is CASSVSGPSYNEQFF. Based on the CDR3 plus reference TRBV5-1 and TRBJ2-1, the full variable domain is KAGVTQTPRYLIKTRGQQVTLSCSPISGHRSVSWYQQTPGQGLQFLFEYFSETQRNKGNFPGRFSGRQFSNSRSEMNVSTLELGDSALYLCASSVSGPSYNEQFFGPGTRLTVL.

This chain joins TRBV20-1 and TRBJ1-1; 9 bases map to TRBD1. With V trimmed by 3 bases and J by 10 bases, 9 bases remained unmatched. This CDR3 has 13 amino acids. Germline V CDR1 and CDR2: DFQATT, SNEGSKA (reference sequence). This CDR3 is CSASGGWDRVAFF. The CDR3 DNA reads as TGCAGTGCTAGCGGGGGTTGGGACAGGGTAGCTTTCTTT.

This clonotype has just a few counts. The V and J genes are TRBV5-6 and TRBJ2-2, with 9 bases identical to TRBD2. CDR3 length equals 21 residues. Germline CDR1 SGHDT, CDR2 YYEEEE. After removal of 1 base from V and 5 bases from J, the junction contained 21 bases not matched to a gene. The DNA of the CDR3 is TGTGCCAGCAGCTTGCGCCGGGGGCGCGTTAGCGGGAGTAGGAGGACCGGGGAGCTGTTTTTT. Its protein product is CASSLRRGRVSGSRRTGELFF.

V gene TRBV6-5 combines with J gene TRBJ2-7, with 8 bases identical to TRBD2. CDR1 is MNHEY, CDR2 SVGAGI, per germline. This CDR3 has 15 amino acids. V lost 2 bases and J lost 3; bases outside the gene matches: 6. For the CDR3, the DNA is TGTGCCAGCAGTTACGGGGCGGGAGGTCTCTACGAGCAGTACTTC. It translates to CASSYGAGGLYEQYF.

V usage is TRBV6-4 and J usage is TRBJ1-1; D gene unclear. CDR1 MRHNA and CDR2 SNTAGT come from the germline V gene. The ends were cut back, 7 bases at V and 2 bases at J, with 11 bases in the middle. This CDR3 comprises 13 residues. The CDR3 region has the DNA TGTGCCAGCACCACTCGGGGTAACACTGAAGCTTTCTTT. It codes for CASTTRGNTEAFF.